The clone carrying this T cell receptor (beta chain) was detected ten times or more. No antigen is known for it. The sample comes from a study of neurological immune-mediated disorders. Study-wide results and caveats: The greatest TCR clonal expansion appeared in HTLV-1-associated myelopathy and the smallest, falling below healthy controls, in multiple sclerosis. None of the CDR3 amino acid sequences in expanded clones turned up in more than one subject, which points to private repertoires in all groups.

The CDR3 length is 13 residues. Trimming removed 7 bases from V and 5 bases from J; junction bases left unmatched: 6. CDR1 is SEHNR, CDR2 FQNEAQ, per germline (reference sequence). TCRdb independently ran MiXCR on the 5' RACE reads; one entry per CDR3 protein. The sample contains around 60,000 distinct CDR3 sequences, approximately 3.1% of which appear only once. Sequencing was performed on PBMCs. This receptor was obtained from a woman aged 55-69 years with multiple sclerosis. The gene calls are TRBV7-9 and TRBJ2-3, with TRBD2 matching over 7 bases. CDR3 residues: CASMGGPRDTQYF. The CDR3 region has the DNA TGTGCCAGCATGGGAGGGCCGAGAGATACGCAGTATTTT.